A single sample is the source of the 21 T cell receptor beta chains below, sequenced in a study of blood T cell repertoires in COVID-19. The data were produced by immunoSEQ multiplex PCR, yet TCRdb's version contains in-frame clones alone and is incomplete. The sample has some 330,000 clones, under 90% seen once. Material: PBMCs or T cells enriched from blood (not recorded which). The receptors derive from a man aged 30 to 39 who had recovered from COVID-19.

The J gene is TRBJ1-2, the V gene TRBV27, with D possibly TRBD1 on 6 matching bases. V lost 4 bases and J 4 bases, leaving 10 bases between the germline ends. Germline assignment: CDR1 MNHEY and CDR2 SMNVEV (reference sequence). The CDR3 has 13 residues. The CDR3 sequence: CASSSGVSYGYTF. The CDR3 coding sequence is TGTGCCAGCAGTTCAGGGGTGAGCTATGGCTACACCTTC.

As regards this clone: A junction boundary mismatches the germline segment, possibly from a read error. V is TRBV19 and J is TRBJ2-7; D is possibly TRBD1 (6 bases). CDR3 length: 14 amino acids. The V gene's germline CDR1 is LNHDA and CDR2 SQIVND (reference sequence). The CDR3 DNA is TGTGCCAGTAGCATAGCGACAGGAGCCTACGAGCAGTACTTC. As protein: CASSIATGAYEQYF.

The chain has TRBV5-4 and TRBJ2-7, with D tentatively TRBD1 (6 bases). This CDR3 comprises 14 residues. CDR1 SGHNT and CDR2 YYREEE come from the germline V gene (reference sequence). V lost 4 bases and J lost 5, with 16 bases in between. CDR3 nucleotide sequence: TGTGCCAGCAGCGAGGGACACAGACCTAACGAGCAGTACTTC. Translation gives CASSEGHRPNEQYF. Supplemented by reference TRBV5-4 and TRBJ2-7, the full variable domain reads ETGVTQSPTHLIKTRGQQVTLRCSSQSGHNTVSWYQQALGQGPQFIFQYYREEENGRGNFPPRFSGLQFPNYSSELNVNALELDDSALYLCASSEGHRPNEQYFGPGTRLTVT.

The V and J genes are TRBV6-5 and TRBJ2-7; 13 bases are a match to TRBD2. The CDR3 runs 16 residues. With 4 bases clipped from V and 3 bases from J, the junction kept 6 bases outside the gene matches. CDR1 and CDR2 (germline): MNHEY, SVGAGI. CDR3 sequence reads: CASSSPLAGGYYEQYF. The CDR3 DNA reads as TGTGCCAGCAGTTCTCCACTAGCGGGAGGGTACTACGAGCAGTACTTC.

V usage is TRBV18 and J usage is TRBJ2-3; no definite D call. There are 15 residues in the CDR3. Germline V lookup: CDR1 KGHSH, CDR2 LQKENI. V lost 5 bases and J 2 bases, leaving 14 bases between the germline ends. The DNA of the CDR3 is TGTGCCAGCTCAGTCGTCTTCGGGTACACAGATACGCAGTATTTT. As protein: CASSVVFGYTDTQYF.

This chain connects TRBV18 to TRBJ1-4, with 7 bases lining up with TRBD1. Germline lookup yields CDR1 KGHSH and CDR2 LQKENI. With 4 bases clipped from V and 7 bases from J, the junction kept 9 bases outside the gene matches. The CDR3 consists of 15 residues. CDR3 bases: TGTGCCAGCTCACAAGTCCGGGACAGTGGTGAAAAACTGTTTTTT. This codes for CASSQVRDSGEKLFF.

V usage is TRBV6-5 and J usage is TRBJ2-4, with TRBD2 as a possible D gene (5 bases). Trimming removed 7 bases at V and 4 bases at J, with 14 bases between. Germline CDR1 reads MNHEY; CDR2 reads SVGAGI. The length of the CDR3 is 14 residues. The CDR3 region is CASTPSGTKNIQYF. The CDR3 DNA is TGTGCCAGCACTCCCAGCGGAACAAAAAACATTCAGTACTTC.

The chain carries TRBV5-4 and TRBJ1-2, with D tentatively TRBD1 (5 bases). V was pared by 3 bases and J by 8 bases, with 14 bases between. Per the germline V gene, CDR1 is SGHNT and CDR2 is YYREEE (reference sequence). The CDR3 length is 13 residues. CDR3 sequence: CASSSSGGRGYTF. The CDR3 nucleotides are TGTGCCAGCAGCTCCTCCGGGGGAAGGGGCTACACCTTC.

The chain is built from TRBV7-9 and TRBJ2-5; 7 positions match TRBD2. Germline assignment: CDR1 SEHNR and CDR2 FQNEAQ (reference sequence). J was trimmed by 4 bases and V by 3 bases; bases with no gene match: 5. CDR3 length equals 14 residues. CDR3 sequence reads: CASSFFGGRETQYF. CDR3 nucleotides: TGTGCCAGCAGCTTCTTCGGCGGGAGAGAGACCCAGTACTTC.

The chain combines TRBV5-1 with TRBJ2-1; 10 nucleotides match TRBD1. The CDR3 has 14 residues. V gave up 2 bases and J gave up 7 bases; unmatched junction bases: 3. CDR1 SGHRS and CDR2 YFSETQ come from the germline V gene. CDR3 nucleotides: TGCGCCAGCAGCTTAGGGACAGGGGTTAATGAGCAGTTCTTC. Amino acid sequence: CASSLGTGVNEQFF.

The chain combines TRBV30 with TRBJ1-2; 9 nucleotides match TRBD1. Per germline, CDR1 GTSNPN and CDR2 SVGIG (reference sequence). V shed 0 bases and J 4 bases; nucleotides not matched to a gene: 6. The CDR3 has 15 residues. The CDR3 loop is CAWSVQGAQVYGYTF. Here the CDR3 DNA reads TGTGCCTGGAGTGTACAGGGGGCGCAGGTCTATGGCTACACCTTC.

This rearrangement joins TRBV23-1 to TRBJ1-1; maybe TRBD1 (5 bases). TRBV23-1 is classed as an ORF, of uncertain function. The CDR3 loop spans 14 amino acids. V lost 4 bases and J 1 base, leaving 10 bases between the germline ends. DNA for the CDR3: TGCGCCAGCAGTCCCCAGACAGAGAACACTGAAGCTTTCTTT. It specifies CASSPQTENTEAFF.

The CDR3: CATSDRGLAGGGETQYF. CDR3 nucleotides: TGTGCCACCAGTGACCGAGGACTAGCGGGAGGCGGGGAGACCCAGTACTTC. The rearrangement links TRBV24-1 to TRBJ2-5; 14 nucleotides match TRBD2. CDR3 length: 17 residues. Germline V CDR1 and CDR2: KGHDR, SFDVKD. Losses at the gene ends were 4 bases for V and 5 bases for J; bases not matched to a gene: 8.

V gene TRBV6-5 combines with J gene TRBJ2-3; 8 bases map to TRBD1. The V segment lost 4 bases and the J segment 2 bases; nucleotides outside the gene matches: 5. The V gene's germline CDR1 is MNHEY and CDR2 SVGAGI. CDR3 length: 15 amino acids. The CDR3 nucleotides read TGTGCCAGCAGTTCTGACAGGGGTTACACAGATACGCAGTATTTT. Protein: CASSSDRGYTDTQYF.

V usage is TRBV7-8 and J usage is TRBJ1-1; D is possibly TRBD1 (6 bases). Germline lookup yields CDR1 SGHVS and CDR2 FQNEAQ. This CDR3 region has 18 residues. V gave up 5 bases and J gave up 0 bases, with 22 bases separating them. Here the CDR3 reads CASSLRTDLDLMNTEAFF. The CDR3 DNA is TGTGCCAGCAGCCTTAGGACAGACCTCGACCTCATGAACACTGAAGCTTTCTTT.

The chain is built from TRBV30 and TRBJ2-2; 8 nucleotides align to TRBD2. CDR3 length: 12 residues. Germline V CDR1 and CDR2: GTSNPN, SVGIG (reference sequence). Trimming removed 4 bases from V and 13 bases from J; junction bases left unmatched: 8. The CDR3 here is CAWNSGGGGLFF. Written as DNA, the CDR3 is TGTGCCTGGAATTCCGGGGGGGGAGGGCTGTTTTTT.

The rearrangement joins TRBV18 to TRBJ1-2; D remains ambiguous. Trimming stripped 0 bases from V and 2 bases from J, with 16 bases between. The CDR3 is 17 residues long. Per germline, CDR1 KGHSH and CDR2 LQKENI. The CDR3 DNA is TGTGCCAGCTCACCACCCCCCCACCAGATGCTCAACTATGGCTACACCTTC. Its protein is CASSPPPHQMLNYGYTF.

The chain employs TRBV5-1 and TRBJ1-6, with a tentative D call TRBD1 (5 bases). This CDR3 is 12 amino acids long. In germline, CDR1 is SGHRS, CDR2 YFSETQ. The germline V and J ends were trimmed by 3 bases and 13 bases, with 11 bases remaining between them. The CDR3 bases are TGCGCCAGCAGCTCGGACAAGGGGCCCCTCCACTTT. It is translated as CASSSDKGPLHF.

CDR3 coding DNA: TGTGCCAGCAGCACGAGATCCCGGAGGGGGCGGAGTGGCTACACCTTC. As protein: CASSTRSRRGRSGYTF. The chain links TRBV9 to TRBJ1-2; TRBD1 matches 7 bases. The CDR3 totals 16 residues. V gave up 4 bases and J gave up 7 bases; unmatched junction bases: 16. Germline V gene lookup returns CDR1 SGDLS and CDR2 YYNGEE.

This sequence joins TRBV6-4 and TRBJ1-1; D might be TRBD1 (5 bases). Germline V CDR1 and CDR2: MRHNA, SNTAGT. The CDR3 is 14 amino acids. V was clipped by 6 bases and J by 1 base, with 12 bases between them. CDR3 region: CASSQEQENTEAFF. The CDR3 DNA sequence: TGTGCCAGCAGCCAGGAACAGGAGAACACTGAAGCTTTCTTT.

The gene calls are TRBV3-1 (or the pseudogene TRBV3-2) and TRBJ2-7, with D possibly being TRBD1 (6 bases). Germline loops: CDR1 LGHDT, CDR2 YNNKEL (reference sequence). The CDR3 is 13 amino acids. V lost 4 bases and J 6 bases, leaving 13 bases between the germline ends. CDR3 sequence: CASSPTGTAEQYF. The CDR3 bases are TGTGCCAGCAGCCCTACAGGGACGGCCGAGCAGTACTTC.